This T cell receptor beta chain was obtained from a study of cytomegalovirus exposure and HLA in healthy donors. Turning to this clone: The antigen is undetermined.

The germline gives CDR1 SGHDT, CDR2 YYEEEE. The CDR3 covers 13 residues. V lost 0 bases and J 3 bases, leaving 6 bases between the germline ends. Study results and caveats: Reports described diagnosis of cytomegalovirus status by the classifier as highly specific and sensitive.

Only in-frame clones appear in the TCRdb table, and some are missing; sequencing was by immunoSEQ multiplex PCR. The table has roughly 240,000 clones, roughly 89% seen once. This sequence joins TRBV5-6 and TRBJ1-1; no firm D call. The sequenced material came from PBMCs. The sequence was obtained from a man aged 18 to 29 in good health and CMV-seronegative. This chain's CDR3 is CASSLGRHTEAFF. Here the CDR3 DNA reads TGTGCCAGCAGCTTGGGGAGGCACACTGAAGCTTTCTTT.